This note documents a single T cell receptor beta chain sequence. CDR1 is SNHLY, CDR2 FYNNEI, per germline. The germline V and J ends were trimmed by 3 bases and 3 bases, with 6 bases remaining between them. This CDR3 contains 13 residues. The data originate from a study of T cell changes during pregnancy in multiple sclerosis. The table came from immunoSEQ multiplex PCR; TCRdb's copy has only in-frame clones and leaves some out. The data hold about 44,000 clones, with 70% to 90% observed a single time. This chain joins TRBV2 and TRBJ1-3; tentative D call: TRBD1 (5 bases). The receptor was isolated from a female donor with multiple sclerosis, enrolled in a pregnancy study. The sample here was CD4+ T cells from peripheral blood mononuclear cells, taken after pregnancy. The CDR3 DNA reads as TGTGCCAGCAGTGAGGACATTGGAAACACCATATATTTT. It yields the protein CASSEDIGNTIYF.